This T cell receptor beta chain originates from a study of glioma-infiltrating T cells. The iRepertoire nested amplicon-rescue multiplex PCR amplified TCR alpha and beta CDR3s from RNA. One entry per CDR3 protein results from TCRdb running MiXCR on the multiplex PCR reads. The data show more than 95,000 distinct CDR3 sequences, approximately 23% seen once. General study results and limits: Above-expected tissue-blood divergence occurred in all gliomas, most in low-grade ones.

Per germline, CDR1 LGHDT and CDR2 YNNKEL (reference sequence). With V trimmed by 7 bases and J by 7 bases, 16 bases remained unmatched. CDR3 length equals 16 residues. About this clonotype itself: Antigen specificity is unknown. This clone may be a read error of a much larger clone one base away.

This sequence originates from a human donor with low-grade glioma or glioblastoma, undergoing nonglioma brain surgery, or in good health (not recorded which). The specimen was glioma tissue, nonneoplastic brain tissue, or PBMCs (not recorded which). The chain combines TRBV3-1 with TRBJ2-1; 7 bases agree with TRBD2. The CDR3 is CASISRLAVSRNEQFF. CDR3 nucleotides: TGTGCCAGCATCTCCCGGCTAGCGGTATCGCGGAATGAGCAGTTCTTC.